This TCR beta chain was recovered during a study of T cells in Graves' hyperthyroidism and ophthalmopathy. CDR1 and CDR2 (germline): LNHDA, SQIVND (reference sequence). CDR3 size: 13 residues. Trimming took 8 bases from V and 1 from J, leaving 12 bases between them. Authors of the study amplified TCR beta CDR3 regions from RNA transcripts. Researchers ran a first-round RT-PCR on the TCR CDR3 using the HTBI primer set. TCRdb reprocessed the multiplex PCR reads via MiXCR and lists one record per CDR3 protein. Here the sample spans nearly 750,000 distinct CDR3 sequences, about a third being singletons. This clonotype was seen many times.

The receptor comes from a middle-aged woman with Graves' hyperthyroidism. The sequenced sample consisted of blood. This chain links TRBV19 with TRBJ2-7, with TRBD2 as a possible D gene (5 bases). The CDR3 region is CASGSGPSYEQYF. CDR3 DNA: TGTGCCAGTGGGAGCGGCCCTTCCTACGAGCAGTACTTC.